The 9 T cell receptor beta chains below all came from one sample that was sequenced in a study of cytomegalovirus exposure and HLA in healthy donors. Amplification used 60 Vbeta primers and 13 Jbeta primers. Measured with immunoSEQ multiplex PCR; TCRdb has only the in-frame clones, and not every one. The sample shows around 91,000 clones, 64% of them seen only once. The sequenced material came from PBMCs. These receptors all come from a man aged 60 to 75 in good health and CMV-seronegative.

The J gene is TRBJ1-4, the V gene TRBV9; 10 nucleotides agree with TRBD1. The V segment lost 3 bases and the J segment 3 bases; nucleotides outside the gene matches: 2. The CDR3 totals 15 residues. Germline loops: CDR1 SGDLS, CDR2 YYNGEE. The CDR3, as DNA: TGTGCCAGCAGCGGACAGGGGGCTGCTAATGAAAAACTGTTTTTT. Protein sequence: CASSGQGAANEKLFF.

The CDR3, as DNA: TGCGCCAGCAGCGAACAAACGGGACAGGCGAACTATGGCTACACCTTC. This encodes CASSEQTGQANYGYTF. The chain joins TRBV5-1 to TRBJ1-2; 8 bases align to TRBD1. Looked up from germline, CDR1 is SGHRS and CDR2 is YFSETQ. CDR3 length equals 16 residues. Trimming cost V 4 bases and J 2 bases; bases outside gene matches: 10.

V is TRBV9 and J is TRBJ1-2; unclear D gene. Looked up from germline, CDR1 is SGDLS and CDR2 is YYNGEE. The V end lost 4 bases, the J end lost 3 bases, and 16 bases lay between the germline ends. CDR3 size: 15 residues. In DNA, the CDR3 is TGTGCCAGCAGCCCCAATGCAGTTGGAGACTATGGCTACACCTTC. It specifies CASSPNAVGDYGYTF.

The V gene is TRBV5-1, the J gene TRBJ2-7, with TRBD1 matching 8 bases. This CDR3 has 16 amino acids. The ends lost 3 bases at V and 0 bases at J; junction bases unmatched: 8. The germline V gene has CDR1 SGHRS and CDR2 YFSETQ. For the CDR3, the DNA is TGCGCCAGCAGCTCCGGGACAGGCTCCTACTCCTACGAGCAGTACTTC. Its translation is CASSSGTGSYSYEQYF.

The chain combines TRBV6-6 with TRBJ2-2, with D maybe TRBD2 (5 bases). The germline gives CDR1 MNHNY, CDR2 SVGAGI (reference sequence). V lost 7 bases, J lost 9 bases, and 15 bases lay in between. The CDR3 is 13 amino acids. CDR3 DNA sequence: TGTGCCAGCATCGAAGGGAGCGTGTGGGAGCTGTTTTTT. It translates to CASIEGSVWELFF.

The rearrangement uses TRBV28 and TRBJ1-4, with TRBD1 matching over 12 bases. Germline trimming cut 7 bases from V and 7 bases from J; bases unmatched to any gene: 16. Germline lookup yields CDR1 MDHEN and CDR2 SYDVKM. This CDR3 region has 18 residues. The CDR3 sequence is CASTGTGGVKSGGEKLFF. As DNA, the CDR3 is TGTGCCAGCACCGGGACAGGGGGCGTTAAATCAGGTGGTGAAAAACTGTTTTTT.

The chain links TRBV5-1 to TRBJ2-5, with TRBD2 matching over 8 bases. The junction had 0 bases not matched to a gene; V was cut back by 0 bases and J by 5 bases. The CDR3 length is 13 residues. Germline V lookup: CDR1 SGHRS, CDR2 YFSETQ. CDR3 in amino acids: CASSLASGETQYF. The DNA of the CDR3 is TGCGCCAGCAGCTTGGCTAGCGGGGAGACCCAGTACTTC.

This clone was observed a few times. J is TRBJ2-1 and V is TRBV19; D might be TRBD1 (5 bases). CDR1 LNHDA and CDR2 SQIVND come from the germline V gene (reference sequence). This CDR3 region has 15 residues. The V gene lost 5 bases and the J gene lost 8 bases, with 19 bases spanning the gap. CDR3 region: CASSWKAGIYHEQFF. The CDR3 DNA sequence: TGTGCCAGTAGTTGGAAGGCAGGGATATACCATGAGCAGTTCTTC. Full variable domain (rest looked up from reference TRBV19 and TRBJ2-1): DGGITQSPKYLFRKEGQNVTLSCEQNLNHDAMYWYRQDPGQGLRLIYYSQIVNDFQKGDIAEGYSVSREKKESFPLTVTSAQKNPTAFYLCASSWKAGIYHEQFFGPGTRLTVL.

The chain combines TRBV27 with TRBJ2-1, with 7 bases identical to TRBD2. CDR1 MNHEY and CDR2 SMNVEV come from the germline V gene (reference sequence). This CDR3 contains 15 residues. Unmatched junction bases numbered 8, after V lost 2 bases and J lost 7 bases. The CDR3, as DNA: TGTGCCAGCAGTTTAGGGGAGGGCCTCGGGAATGAGCAGTTCTTC. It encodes CASSLGEGLGNEQFF.